The rows below give T cell receptor beta chains drawn from one sample of a study of T-cell memory formation after mild COVID-19. MiXCR, run by TCRdb on the 5' RACE reads, gives a single entry per CDR3 protein. Of about 190,000 distinct CDR3 sequences in the sample, about 10% were seen once. The sequenced material came from PBMCs or a T cell subset sorted from them (not recorded which). These receptors all stem from a man between 18 and 29 years old who had mild COVID-19 (a few samples of this study predate the infection). Cell type and time point are not known. Each CDR3 is given with its conserved first and last residue. D genes are given only for firm matches. Not every row has a clone size; where given, it reads once, few, many or a size class.

size	V	D	J	CDR3	DNA
-	TRBV28	TRBD1	TRBJ1-2	CASRATGEDYGYTF	TGTGCCAGCAGGGCGACAGGGGAGGACTATGGCTACACCTTC
-	TRBV5-6	-	TRBJ1-1	CASRSLNLNTEAFF	TGTGCCAGCAGGAGTCTGAACTTGAACACTGAAGCTTTCTTT
-	TRBV2	TRBD2	TRBJ2-1	CASSEATGGKQFF	TGTGCCAGCAGTGAAGCGACGGGGGGTAAGCAGTTCTTC
few	TRBV4-1	TRBD2	TRBJ2-1	CASSQDRLAGPNNEQFF	TGCGCCAGCAGCCAAGATCGACTAGCGGGGCCTAACAATGAGCAGTTCTTC
-	TRBV4-3	-	TRBJ2-7	CASSQDFPSYEQYF	TGCGCCAGCAGCCAAGATTTCCCTTCCTACGAGCAGTACTTC
-	TRBV10-3	TRBD2	TRBJ2-3	CATGERGSGADTQYF	TGTGCCACCGGAGAGCGGGGTAGTGGGGCAGATACGCAGTATTTT
many	TRBV5-1	-	TRBJ2-3	CASSLGSFTDTQYF	TGCGCCAGCAGCTTGGGATCATTCACAGATACGCAGTATTTT
-	TRBV3-1	-	TRBJ1-2	CASSQALLGQGYYGYTF	TGTGCCAGCAGCCAAGCCCTCCTAGGGCAGGGGTACTATGGCTACACCTTC
few	TRBV6-5	-	TRBJ2-2	CASSYSYGTPGELFF	TGTGCCAGCAGTTACTCGTATGGGACTCCCGGGGAGCTGTTTTTT
many	TRBV5-1	TRBD1	TRBJ1-1	CASSEDRGLINTEAFF	TGCGCCAGCAGCGAAGACAGGGGGCTAATTAACACTGAAGCTTTCTTT
-	TRBV4-1	-	TRBJ2-1	CASSPSPGAVYNEQFF	TGCGCCAGCAGCCCCTCACCGGGGGCGGTCTACAATGAGCAGTTCTTC
-	TRBV7-3	-	TRBJ2-7	CASSLRPGATYEQYF	TGTGCCAGCAGCTTAAGGCCGGGAGCAACCTACGAGCAGTACTTC
-	TRBV29-1	TRBD2	TRBJ2-5	CSGSTSQETQYF	TGCAGCGGATCGACTAGCCAGGAGACCCAGTACTTC
many	TRBV9	TRBD1	TRBJ2-5	CASSGTGRETQYF	TGTGCCAGCAGTGGGACAGGGCGGGAGACCCAGTACTTC
few	TRBV19	-	TRBJ2-6	CASSIIWQAIGGANVLTF	TGTGCCAGTAGTATAATTTGGCAGGCAATAGGAGGGGCCAACGTCCTGACTTTC
many	TRBV10-3	TRBD1	TRBJ1-4	CAISLTGTGGTTNEKLFF	TGTGCCATCAGTCTCACCGGGACAGGGGGGACGACTAATGAAAAACTGTTTTTT